The rows below give T cell receptor beta chains drawn from one sample of a study of blood T cell repertoires in COVID-19. The method was immunoSEQ multiplex PCR; TCRdb's version includes in-frame clones alone and lacks a portion of them. The sample gives fewer than 300,000 clones, 82% of which show up once; about 3% is in the top ten. Sequenced material: peripheral blood. These receptors were collected from a woman aged 18-35 years with acute or convalescent COVID-19. The CDR3 runs from the conserved cysteine through the conserved F or W. D genes are given only for firm matches. Rows give clone size only sometimes, using once, few, many, or a class for an expanded clone.

clone_size,j_call,d_call,v_call,cdr3_nt,cdr3_aa
NA,TRBJ1-2,NA,TRBV5-6,TGTGCCAGCAGCTTGGGTCAGGCTAACTATGGCTACACCTTC,CASSLGQANYGYTF
NA,TRBJ2-3,TRBD2,TRBV6-5,TGTGCCAGCAGCCGGACTAGCGGGAGTGCAGATACGCAGTATTTT,CASSRTSGSADTQYF
NA,TRBJ2-2,TRBD2,TRBV6-5,TGTGCCAGCCAGGGGCTAGCGGGAACCGGGGAGCTGTTTTTT,CASQGLAGTGELFF
NA,TRBJ2-2,TRBD1,TRBV9,TGTGCCAGCAGCGTAGACAGGGGGCGGACCGGGGAGCTGTTTTTT,CASSVDRGRTGELFF
NA,TRBJ2-2,TRBD2,TRBV6-5,TGTGCCAGCAGTTACCGGGCGGGAGCCGGAACCGGGGAGCTGTTTTTT,CASSYRAGAGTGELFF
NA,TRBJ2-3,TRBD2,TRBV28,TGTGCCAGCAGTCCATGGGCTAGCGGTGCCACAGATACGCAGTATTTT,CASSPWASGATDTQYF
NA,TRBJ1-1,NA,TRBV7-9,TGTGCCAGCAGCTTAGCGTCGGTATCCAACACTGAAGCTTTCTTT,CASSLASVSNTEAFF
NA,TRBJ2-3,NA,TRBV5-4,TGTGCCAGCAGCACTCCTCCAGGGGCCTCAGATACGCAGTATTTT,CASSTPPGASDTQYF
few,TRBJ2-7,NA,TRBV30,TGTGCCTGGACCGGGGGTCTCGAGCAGTACTTC,CAWTGGLEQYF
NA,TRBJ2-7,TRBD2,TRBV6-4,TGTGCCAGCAGTGACACCCGACTAGCGGGAGCTTACGAGCAGTACTTC,CASSDTRLAGAYEQYF
NA,TRBJ1-1,NA,TRBV9,TGTGCCAGCAGCGTAATGACAGGAGGTAAGAACACTGAAGCTTTCTTT,CASSVMTGGKNTEAFF
NA,TRBJ2-7,NA,TRBV28,TGTGCCAGCGGCGGCTCTTTGTCCTACGAGCAGTACTTC,CASGGSLSYEQYF
NA,TRBJ2-4,NA,TRBV28,TGTGCCAGCAGTTCCCCCGACGGGACTCCTAATCAGTACTTC,CASSSPDGTPNQYF
few,TRBJ1-6,TRBD1,TRBV6-8,TGTGCCAGCAGTGGGGGCGTAATCCCCGGTGGGGACAGGGGCACTAATAATTCACCCCTCCACTTT,CASSGGVIPGGDRGTNNSPLHF
NA,TRBJ2-2,NA,TRBV7-7,TGTGCTAGCAGCTTAGGGTCTAACAGAAACACCGGGGAGCTGTTTTTT,CASSLGSNRNTGELFF
NA,TRBJ2-7,TRBD1,TRBV14,TGTGCCAGCAGCCAAGGAATTGACAGGGTGTCCTACGAGCAGTACTTC,CASSQGIDRVSYEQYF
NA,TRBJ2-1,TRBD2,TRBV4-3,TGCGCCAGCAGCCAAGGTGTGGGACTAGCGGAACCCAATGAGCAGTTCTTC,CASSQGVGLAEPNEQFF
NA,TRBJ1-5,NA,TRBV2,TGTGCCAGCAGGGGGCACCCGAATCAGCCCCAGCATTTT,CASRGHPNQPQHF
NA,TRBJ2-3,NA,TRBV19,TGTGCCAGTAGTCGGGGCACAGATACGCAGTATTTT,CASSRGTDTQYF